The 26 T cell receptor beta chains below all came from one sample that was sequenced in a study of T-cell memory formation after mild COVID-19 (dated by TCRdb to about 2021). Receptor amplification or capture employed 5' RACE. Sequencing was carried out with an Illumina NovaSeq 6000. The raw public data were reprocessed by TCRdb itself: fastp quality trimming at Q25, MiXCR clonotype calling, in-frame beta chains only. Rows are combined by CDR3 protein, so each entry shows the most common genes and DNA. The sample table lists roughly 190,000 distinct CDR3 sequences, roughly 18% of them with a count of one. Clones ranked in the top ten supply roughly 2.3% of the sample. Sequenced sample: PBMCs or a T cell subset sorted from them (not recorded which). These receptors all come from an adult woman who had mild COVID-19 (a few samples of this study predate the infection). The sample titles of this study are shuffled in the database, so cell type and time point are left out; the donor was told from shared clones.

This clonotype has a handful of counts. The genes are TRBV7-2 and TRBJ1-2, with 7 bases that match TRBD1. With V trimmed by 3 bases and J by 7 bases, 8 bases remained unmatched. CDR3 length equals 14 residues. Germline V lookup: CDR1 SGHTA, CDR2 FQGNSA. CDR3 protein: CASSLLGQFFGYTF. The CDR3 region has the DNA TGTGCCAGCAGCTTGTTGGGACAGTTTTTTGGCTACACCTTC.

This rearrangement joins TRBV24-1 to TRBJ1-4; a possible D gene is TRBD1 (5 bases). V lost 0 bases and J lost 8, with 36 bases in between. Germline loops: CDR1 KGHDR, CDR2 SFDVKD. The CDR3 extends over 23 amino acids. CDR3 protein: CATSDLRGRQRANDGRTVEKLFF. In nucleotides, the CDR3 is TGTGCCACCAGTGATTTGCGGGGTCGACAGCGCGCGAACGATGGCCGAACCGTCGAAAAACTGTTTTTT.

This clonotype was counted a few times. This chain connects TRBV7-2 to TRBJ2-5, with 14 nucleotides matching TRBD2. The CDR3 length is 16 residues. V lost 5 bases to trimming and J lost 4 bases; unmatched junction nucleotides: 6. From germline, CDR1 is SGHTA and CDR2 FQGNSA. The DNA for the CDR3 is TGTGCCAGCAGCCTCGGACTAGCGGGAGGAGGAGAGACCCAGTACTTC. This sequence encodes CASSLGLAGGGETQYF.

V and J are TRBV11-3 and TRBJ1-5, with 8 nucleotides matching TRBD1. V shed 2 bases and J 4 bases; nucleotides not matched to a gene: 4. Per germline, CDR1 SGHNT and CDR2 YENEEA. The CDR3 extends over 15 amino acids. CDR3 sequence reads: CASSLQGARNQPQHF. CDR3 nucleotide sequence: TGTGCCAGCAGCTTACAGGGGGCTCGGAATCAGCCCCAGCATTTT. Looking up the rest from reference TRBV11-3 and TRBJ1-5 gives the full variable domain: EAGVVQSPRYKIIEKKQPVAFWCNPISGHNTLYWYLQNLGQGPELLIRYENEEAVDDSQLPKDRFSAERLKGVDSTLKIQPAELGDSAVYLCASSLQGARNQPQHFGDGTRLSIL.

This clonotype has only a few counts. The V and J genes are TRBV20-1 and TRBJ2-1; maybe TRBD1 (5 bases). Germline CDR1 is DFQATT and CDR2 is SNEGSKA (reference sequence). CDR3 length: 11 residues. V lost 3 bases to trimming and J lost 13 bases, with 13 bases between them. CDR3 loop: CSASVSDRQFF. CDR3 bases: TGCAGTGCTAGCGTATCTGACAGACAGTTCTTC.

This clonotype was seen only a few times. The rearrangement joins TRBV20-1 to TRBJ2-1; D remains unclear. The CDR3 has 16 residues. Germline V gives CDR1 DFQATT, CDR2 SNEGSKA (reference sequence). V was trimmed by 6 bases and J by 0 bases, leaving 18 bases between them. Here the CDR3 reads CSAILFGSSSYNEQFF. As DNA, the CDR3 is TGCAGTGCCATCCTCTTTGGCTCCAGCTCCTACAATGAGCAGTTCTTC.

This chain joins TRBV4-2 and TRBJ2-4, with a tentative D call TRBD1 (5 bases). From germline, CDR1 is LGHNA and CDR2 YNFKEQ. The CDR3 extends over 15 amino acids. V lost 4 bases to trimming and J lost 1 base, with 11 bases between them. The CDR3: CASSPVTAAKNIQYF. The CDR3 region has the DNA TGTGCCAGCAGCCCCGTGACAGCCGCCAAAAACATTCAGTACTTC.

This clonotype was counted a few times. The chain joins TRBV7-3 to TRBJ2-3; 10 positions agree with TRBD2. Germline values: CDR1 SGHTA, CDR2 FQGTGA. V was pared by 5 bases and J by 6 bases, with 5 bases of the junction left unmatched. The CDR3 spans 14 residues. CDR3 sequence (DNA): TGTGCCAGCAGCCCGGGACTAGCGCAGGATACGCAGTATTTT. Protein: CASSPGLAQDTQYF.

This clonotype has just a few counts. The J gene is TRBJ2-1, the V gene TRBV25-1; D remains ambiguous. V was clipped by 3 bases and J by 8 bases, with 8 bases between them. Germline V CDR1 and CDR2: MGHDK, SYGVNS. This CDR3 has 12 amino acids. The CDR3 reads CASSDSPDEQFF. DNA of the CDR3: TGTGCCAGCAGTGATAGTCCCGATGAGCAGTTCTTC.

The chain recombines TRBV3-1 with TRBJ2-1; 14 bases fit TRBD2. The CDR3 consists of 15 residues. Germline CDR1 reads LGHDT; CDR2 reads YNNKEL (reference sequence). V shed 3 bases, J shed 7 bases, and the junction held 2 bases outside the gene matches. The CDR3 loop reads CASSHWTSGRNEQFF. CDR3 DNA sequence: TGTGCCAGCAGCCACTGGACTAGCGGGAGGAATGAGCAGTTCTTC.

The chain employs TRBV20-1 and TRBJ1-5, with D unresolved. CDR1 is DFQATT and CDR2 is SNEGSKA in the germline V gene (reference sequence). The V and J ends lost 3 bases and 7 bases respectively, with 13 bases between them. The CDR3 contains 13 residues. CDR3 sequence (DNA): TGCAGTGCTAGGCGCGAGGGTTCCCAGCCCCAGCATTTT. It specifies CSARREGSQPQHF.

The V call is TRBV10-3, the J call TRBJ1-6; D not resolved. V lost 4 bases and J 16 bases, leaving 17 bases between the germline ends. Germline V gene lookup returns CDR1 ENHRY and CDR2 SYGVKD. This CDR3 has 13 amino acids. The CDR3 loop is CAISGRPYDSLHF. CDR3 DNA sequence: TGTGCCATCAGTGGACGCCCTTATGATTCTCTCCACTTT.

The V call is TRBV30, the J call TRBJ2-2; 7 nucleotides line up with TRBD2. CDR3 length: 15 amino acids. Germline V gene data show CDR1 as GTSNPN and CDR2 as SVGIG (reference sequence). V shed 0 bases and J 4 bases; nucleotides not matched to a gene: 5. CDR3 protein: CAWSVTSASTGELFF. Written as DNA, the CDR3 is TGTGCCTGGAGTGTAACTAGCGCAAGCACCGGGGAGCTGTTTTTT.

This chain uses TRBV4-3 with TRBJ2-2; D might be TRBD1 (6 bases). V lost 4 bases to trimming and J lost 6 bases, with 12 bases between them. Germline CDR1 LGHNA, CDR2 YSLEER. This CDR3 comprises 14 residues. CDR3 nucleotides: TGCGCCAGCAGCCTCAGCAGGGGACCCGGGGAGCTGTTTTTT. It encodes CASSLSRGPGELFF.

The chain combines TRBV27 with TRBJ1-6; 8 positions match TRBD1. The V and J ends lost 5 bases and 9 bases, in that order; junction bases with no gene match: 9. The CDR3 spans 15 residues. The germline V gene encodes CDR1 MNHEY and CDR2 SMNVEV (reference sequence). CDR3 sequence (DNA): TGTGCCAGCAGTCCTCGGACAGGGATTGCTTCACCCCTCCACTTT. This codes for CASSPRTGIASPLHF.

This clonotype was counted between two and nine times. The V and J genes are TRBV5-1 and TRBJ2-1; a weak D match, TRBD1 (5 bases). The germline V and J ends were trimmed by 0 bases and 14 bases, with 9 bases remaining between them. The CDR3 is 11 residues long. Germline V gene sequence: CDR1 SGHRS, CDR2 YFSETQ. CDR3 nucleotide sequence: TGCGCCAGCAGCTTGGAGGGGAATAAGTTCTTC. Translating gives CASSLEGNKFF.

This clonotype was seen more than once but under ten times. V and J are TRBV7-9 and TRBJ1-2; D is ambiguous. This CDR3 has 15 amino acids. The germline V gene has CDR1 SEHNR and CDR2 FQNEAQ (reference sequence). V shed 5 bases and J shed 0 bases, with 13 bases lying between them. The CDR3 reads CASSHSGPPNYGYTF. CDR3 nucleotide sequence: TGTGCCAGCAGCCATTCCGGGCCACCTAACTATGGCTACACCTTC.

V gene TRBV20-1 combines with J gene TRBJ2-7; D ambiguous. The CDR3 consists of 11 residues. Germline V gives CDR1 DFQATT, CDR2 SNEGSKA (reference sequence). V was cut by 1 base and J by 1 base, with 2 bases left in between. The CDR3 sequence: CSARASYEQYF. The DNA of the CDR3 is TGCAGTGCTAGAGCGTCCTACGAGCAGTACTTC.

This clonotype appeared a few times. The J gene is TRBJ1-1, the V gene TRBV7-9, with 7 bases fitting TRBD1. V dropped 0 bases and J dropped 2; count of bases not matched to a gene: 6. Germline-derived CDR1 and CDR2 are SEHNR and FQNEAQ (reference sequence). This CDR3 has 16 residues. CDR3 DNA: TGTGCCAGCAGCTTAGCGGGCAGGGGGAAAAACACTGAAGCTTTCTTT. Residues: CASSLAGRGKNTEAFF. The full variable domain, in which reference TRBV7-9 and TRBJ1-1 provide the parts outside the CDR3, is DTGVSQNPRHKITKRGQNVTFRCDPISEHNRLYWYRQTLGQGPEFLTYFQNEAQLEKSRLLSDRFSAERPKGSFSTLEIQRTEQGDSAMYLCASSLAGRGKNTEAFFGQGTRLTVV.

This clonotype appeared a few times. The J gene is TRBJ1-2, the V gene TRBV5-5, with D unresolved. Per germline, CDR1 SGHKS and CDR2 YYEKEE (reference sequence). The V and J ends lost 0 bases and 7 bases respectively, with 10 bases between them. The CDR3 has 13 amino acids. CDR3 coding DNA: TGTGCCAGCAGCTTGGCCGGCAGGTCTGGCTACACCTTC. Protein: CASSLAGRSGYTF. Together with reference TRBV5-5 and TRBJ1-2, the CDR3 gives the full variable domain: DAGVTQSPTHLIKTRGQQVTLRCSPISGHKSVSWYQQVLGQGPQFIFQYYEKEERGRGNFPDRFSARQFPNYSSELNVNALLLGDSALYLCASSLAGRSGYTFGSGTRLTVV.

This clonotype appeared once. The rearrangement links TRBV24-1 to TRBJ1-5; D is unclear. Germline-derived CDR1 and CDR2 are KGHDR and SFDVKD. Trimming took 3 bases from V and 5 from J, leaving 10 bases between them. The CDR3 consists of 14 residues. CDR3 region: CATSDGSGDQPQHF. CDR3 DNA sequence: TGTGCCACCAGTGATGGGAGCGGCGATCAGCCCCAGCATTTT.

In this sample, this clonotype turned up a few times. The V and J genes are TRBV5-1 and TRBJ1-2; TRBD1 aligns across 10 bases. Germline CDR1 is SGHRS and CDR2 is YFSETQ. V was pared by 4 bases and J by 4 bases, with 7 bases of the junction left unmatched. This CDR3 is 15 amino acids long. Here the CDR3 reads CASSPGQGRSYGYTF. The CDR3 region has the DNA TGCGCCAGCAGCCCGGGACAGGGGAGGTCCTATGGCTACACCTTC.

For the CDR3, the DNA is TGTGCCAGCTACCCCGGCGGGACTAGCCCCTACAATGAGCAGTTCTTC. This sequence encodes CASYPGGTSPYNEQFF. The chain uses TRBV5-4 and TRBJ2-1; TRBD2 agrees at 9 bases. This CDR3 region has 16 residues. V lost 7 bases to trimming and J lost 2 bases; unmatched junction nucleotides: 10. Germline CDR1 and CDR2: SGHNT and YYREEE (reference sequence).

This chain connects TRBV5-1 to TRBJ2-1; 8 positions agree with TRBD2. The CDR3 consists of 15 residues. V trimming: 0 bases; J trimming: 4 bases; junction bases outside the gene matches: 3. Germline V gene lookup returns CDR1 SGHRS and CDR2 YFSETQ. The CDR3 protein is CASSLAQREYNEQFF. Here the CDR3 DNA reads TGCGCCAGCAGCTTGGCCCAGCGGGAGTACAATGAGCAGTTCTTC. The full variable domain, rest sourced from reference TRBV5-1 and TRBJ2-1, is KAGVTQTPRYLIKTRGQQVTLSCSPISGHRSVSWYQQTPGQGLQFLFEYFSETQRNKGNFPGRFSGRQFSNSRSEMNVSTLELGDSALYLCASSLAQREYNEQFFGPGTRLTVL.

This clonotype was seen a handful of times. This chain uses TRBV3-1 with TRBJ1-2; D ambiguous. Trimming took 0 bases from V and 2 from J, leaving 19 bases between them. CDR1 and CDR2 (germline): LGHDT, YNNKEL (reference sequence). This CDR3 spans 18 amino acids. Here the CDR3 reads CASSQEGGIGLMNYGYTF. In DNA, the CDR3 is TGTGCCAGCAGCCAAGAAGGTGGGATCGGACTCATGAACTATGGCTACACCTTC.

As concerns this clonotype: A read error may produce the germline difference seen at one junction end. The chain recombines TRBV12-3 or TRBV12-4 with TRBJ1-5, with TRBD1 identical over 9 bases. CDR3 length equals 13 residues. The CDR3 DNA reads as TGTGCCAGCAGGACAGGGGGTAATCAGCCCAAGCATTTT. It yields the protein CASRTGGNQPKHF.